This T cell receptor (beta chain) is drawn from a study of blood T cell repertoires in COVID-19. Germline V gene lookup returns CDR1 SGHRS and CDR2 YFSETQ. The CDR3 has 15 amino acids. J was trimmed by 8 bases and V by 2 bases; bases with no gene match: 9. Libraries were prepared by immunoSEQ multiplex PCR; TCRdb keeps only in-frame clonotypes and omits some of them. The sample contains around 250,000 clones, more than 75% of which appear only once. The specimen sequenced was peripheral blood. The chain links TRBV5-1 to TRBJ1-1, with 10 bases that match TRBD1. The sequence was collected from a woman in her 70s with active or convalescent COVID-19. CDR3 region: CASSLSLTGQGEAFF. The DNA for the CDR3 is TGCGCCAGCAGCTTATCACTGACGGGACAGGGGGAAGCTTTCTTT.